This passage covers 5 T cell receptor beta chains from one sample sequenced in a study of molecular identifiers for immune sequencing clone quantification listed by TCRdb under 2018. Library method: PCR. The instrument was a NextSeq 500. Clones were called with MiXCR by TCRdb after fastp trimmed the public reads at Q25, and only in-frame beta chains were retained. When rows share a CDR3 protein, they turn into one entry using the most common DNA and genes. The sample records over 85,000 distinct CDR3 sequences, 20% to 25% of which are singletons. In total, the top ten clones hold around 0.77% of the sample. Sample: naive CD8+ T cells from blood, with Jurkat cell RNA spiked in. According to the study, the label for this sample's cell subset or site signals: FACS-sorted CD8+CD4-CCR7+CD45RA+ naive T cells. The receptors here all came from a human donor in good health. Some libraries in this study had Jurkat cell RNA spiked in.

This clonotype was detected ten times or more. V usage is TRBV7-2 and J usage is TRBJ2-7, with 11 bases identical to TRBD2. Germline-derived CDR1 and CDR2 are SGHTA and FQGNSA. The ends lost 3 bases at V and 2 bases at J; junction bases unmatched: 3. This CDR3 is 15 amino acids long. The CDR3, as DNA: TGTGCCAGCAGCTTTAAGGGACTAGCGGCCTACGAGCAGTACTTC. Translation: CASSFKGLAAYEQYF.

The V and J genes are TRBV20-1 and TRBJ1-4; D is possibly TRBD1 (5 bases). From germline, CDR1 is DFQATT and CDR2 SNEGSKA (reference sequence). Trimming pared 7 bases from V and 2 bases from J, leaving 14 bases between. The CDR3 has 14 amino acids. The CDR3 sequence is CSVPTEGTNEKLFF. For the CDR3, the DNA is TGCAGTGTCCCGACGGAGGGGACTAATGAAAAACTGTTTTTT.

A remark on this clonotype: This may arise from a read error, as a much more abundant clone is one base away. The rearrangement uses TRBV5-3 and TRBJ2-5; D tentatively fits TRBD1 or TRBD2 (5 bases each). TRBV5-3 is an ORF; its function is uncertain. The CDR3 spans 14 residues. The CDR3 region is CASSSWTGAETQYF. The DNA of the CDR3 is TGTGCCAGCAGCTCGTGGACCGGGGCAGAGACCCAGTACTTC.

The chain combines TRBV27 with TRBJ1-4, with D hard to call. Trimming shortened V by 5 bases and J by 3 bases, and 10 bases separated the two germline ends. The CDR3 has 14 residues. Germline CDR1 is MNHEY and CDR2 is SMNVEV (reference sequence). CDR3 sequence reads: CASSEAGANEKLFF. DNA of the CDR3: TGTGCCAGCAGTGAGGCGGGAGCTAATGAAAAACTGTTTTTT. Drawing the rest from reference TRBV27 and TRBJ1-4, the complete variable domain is EAQVTQNPRYLITVTGKKLTVTCSQNMNHEYMSWYRQDPGLGLRQIYYSMNVEVTDKGDVPEGYKVSRKEKRNFPLILESPSPNQTSLYFCASSEAGANEKLFFGSGTQLSVL.

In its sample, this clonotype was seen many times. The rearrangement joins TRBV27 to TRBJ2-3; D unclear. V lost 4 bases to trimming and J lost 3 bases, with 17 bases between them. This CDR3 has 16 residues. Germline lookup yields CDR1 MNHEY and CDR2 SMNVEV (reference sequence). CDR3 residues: CASSSVGTSGTDTQYF. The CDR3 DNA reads TGTGCCAGCAGTTCCGTCGGAACCTCGGGTACAGATACGCAGTATTTT.